The 27 T cell receptor beta chains in this list originate from one sample, sequenced in a study of blood T cell repertoires in COVID-19. Some clones are missing from TCRdb's copy, which holds only in-frame ones; the method was immunoSEQ multiplex PCR. The sample holds 200,000 to 250,000 clones, 83% seen once. Sequencing used peripheral blood. These receptor sequences come from a man aged 50 or older with active or convalescent COVID-19.

V usage is TRBV12-1 and J usage is TRBJ1-5; TRBD1 is the table's D call and was not checked against the DNA. TRBV12-1 corresponds to a pseudogene. This CDR3 has 15 amino acids. The CDR3 spells CASSFTQGLNQPQHF. For the CDR3, the DNA is TGTGCCAGCAGCTTTACCCAGGGCCTGAATCAGCCCCAGCATTTT.

The J gene is TRBJ1-2, the V gene TRBV25-1, with 8 positions matching TRBD1. The length of the CDR3 is 13 residues. The J segment lost 8 bases and the V segment lost 2 bases, leaving 4 bases of the junction unmatched. Germline-derived CDR1 and CDR2 are MGHDK and SYGVNS. CDR3 in DNA: TGTGCCAGCAGTGAACAGGGGGCGCGCGGCTACACCTTC. It encodes CASSEQGARGYTF.

The chain employs TRBV27 and TRBJ1-5; TRBD1 might be the D (6 bases). Germline-derived CDR1 and CDR2 are MNHEY and SMNVEV (reference sequence). CDR3 length: 13 residues. With 6 bases removed from V and 7 bases from J, the gap between germline ends came to 13 bases. This CDR3 reads CASSYTQGQPQHF. The CDR3 region has the DNA TGTGCCAGCAGCTACACACAGGGACAGCCCCAGCATTTT.

The chain combines TRBV2 with TRBJ2-7, with D perhaps matching TRBD2 (6 bases). Looked up from germline, CDR1 is SNHLY and CDR2 is FYNNEI. Between the trimmed V and J ends, which lost 7 bases and 5 bases, there was a span of 18 bases. The length of the CDR3 is 14 residues. Written as DNA, the CDR3 is TGTGCCAGCATCAACCATATGGGGGGAGACGAGCAGTACTTC. It yields the protein CASINHMGGDEQYF.

The V and J genes are TRBV27 and TRBJ2-6; D is uncertain. CDR3 size: 14 residues. The ends were cut back, 11 bases at V and 0 bases at J, with 11 bases in the middle. Germline CDR1 reads MNHEY; CDR2 reads SMNVEV (reference sequence). For the CDR3, the DNA is TGTGCCTCCAACGAGTACTCTGGGGCCAACGTCCTGACTTTC. Translated: CASNEYSGANVLTF.

This clone was observed a few times. This sequence joins TRBV7-2 and TRBJ2-1, with 9 bases that match TRBD2. The trim removed 2 bases at V and 6 bases at J, leaving 5 bases unmatched. The CDR3 length is 15 residues. Germline V CDR1 and CDR2: SGHTA, FQGNSA. For the CDR3, the DNA is TGTGCCAGCAGCTTAAGCGGGAGGACCCGCAATGAGCAGTTCTTC. Encoded protein: CASSLSGRTRNEQFF.

The chain couples TRBV6-1 to TRBJ2-2; 15 bases map to TRBD2. Germline trimming cut 4 bases from V and 5 bases from J; bases unmatched to any gene: 5. The CDR3 is 17 residues long. Germline CDR1 is MNHNS and CDR2 is SASEGT. The CDR3 protein is CASSGTSGRAGTGELFF. Written as DNA, the CDR3 is TGTGCCAGCAGTGGGACTAGCGGGAGGGCCGGAACCGGGGAGCTGTTTTTT.

The chain joins TRBV5-5 to TRBJ2-3, with 9 positions matching TRBD2. This CDR3 spans 14 amino acids. The germline gives CDR1 SGHKS, CDR2 YYEKEE (reference sequence). J lost 4 bases, V lost 2 bases, and 2 bases had no gene match. As DNA, the CDR3 is TGTGCCAGCAGCTTTGCGGGGGGGCCAGATACGCAGTATTTT. This translates into CASSFAGGPDTQYF.

The J gene is TRBJ1-2, the V gene TRBV5-5; 10 bases agree with TRBD1. Germline V CDR1 and CDR2: SGHKS, YYEKEE (reference sequence). V shed 3 bases, J shed 3 bases, and the junction held 2 bases outside the gene matches. The CDR3 is 14 amino acids. The CDR3 region is CASSWGTGDYGYTF. The CDR3 DNA follows: TGTGCCAGCAGCTGGGGGACAGGGGACTATGGCTACACCTTC.

CDR3 in DNA: TGTGCCAGCAGCCAAGATAGGCGCGGGGGGCCCCCAGATACGCAGTATTTT. This translates into CASSQDRRGGPPDTQYF. The chain has TRBV3-1 (or the pseudogene TRBV3-2) and TRBJ2-3, with 8 bases lining up with TRBD2. CDR3 length equals 17 residues. V lost 0 bases, J lost 4 bases, and 9 bases stayed unmatched. CDR1 is LGHDT and CDR2 is YNNKEL in the germline V gene (reference sequence).

The V and J genes are TRBV25-1 and TRBJ2-3; 10 bases agree with TRBD1. The CDR3 extends over 15 amino acids. Looked up from germline, CDR1 is MGHDK and CDR2 is SYGVNS. V was pared by 4 bases and J by 0 bases, with 1 base of the junction left unmatched. This chain's CDR3 is CASSVTGGSTDTQYF. The CDR3 region has the DNA TGTGCCAGCAGTGTGACAGGGGGCAGCACAGATACGCAGTATTTT. Full variable domain (outside the CDR3, taken from reference TRBV25-1 and TRBJ2-3): EADIYQTPRYLVIGTGKKITLECSQTMGHDKMYWYQQDPGMELHLIHYSYGVNSTEKGDLSSESTVSRIRTEHFPLTLESARPSHTSQYLCASSVTGGSTDTQYFGPGTRLTVL.

The chain uses TRBV18 and TRBJ2-7; 11 nucleotides line up with TRBD1. The V and J ends lost 3 bases and 3 bases, in that order; junction bases with no gene match: 4. This CDR3 has 15 amino acids. Germline CDR1 reads KGHSH; CDR2 reads LQKENI. CDR3 in amino acids: CASSPGTGGSYEQYF. The CDR3, as DNA: TGTGCCAGCTCACCCGGGACAGGGGGTAGCTACGAGCAGTACTTC.

This clone has just a few counts. V usage is TRBV29-1 and J usage is TRBJ1-2; D is unclear. V shed 5 bases and J shed 0 bases, with 16 bases lying between them. The V gene's germline CDR1 is SQVTM and CDR2 ANQGSEA. This CDR3 contains 15 residues. CDR3 sequence (DNA): TGCAGCGTTTCGGGGTGGTCCCTAGCTAACTATGGCTACACCTTC. Translation gives CSVSGWSLANYGYTF.

The rearrangement joins TRBV28 to TRBJ1-2; D is possibly TRBD1 (6 bases). The CDR3 is 13 residues long. Germline CDR1 reads MDHEN; CDR2 reads SYDVKM. Trimming shortened V by 6 bases and J by 2 bases, and 10 bases separated the two germline ends. CDR3 nucleotide sequence: TGTGCCAGCAGGACACAGGGAAACTATGGCTACACCTTC. Encoded protein: CASRTQGNYGYTF.

V gene TRBV11-3 combines with J gene TRBJ2-1, with 11 bases matching TRBD2. The CDR3 is made up of 17 amino acids. Germline CDR1 reads SGHNT; CDR2 reads YENEEA. The V segment lost 1 base and the J segment 2 bases; nucleotides outside the gene matches: 4. CDR3 in amino acids: CASSLATSGGTYNEQFF. The CDR3 nucleotides read TGTGCCAGCAGCTTAGCTACTAGCGGGGGAACCTACAATGAGCAGTTCTTC.

The V and J genes are TRBV6-2 or TRBV6-3 and TRBJ1-1; no reliable D call. The CDR3 runs 12 residues. V was pared by 5 bases and J by 10 bases, with 14 bases between. Per germline, CDR1 MNHEY and CDR2 SVGEGT. This chain's CDR3 is CASSTTYSGAFF. As DNA, the CDR3 is TGTGCCAGCAGTACGACTTACAGCGGAGCTTTCTTT.

The chain combines TRBV6-5 with TRBJ1-5; tentative D call: TRBD1 (5 bases). The germline V gene encodes CDR1 MNHEY and CDR2 SVGAGI. V was clipped by 6 bases and J by 1 base, with 13 bases between them. The CDR3 consists of 15 residues. The CDR3 DNA reads as TGTGCCAGCAGCTCAGGGCTAGAAAGCAATCAGCCCCAGCATTTT. It is translated as CASSSGLESNQPQHF.

V is TRBV7-9 and J is TRBJ2-3; 8 bases are shared with TRBD2. V was clipped by 3 bases and J by 5 bases; unmatched bases: 4. CDR3 length: 14 amino acids. Germline V gene sequence: CDR1 SEHNR, CDR2 FQNEAQ (reference sequence). The chain's CDR3 is CASSFSGREDTQYF. Here the CDR3 DNA reads TGTGCCAGCAGCTTCAGCGGGAGAGAAGATACGCAGTATTTT.

J is TRBJ1-1 and V is TRBV11-2, with D tentatively TRBD1 (6 bases). Germline V CDR1 and CDR2: SGHAT, FQNNGV. CDR3 length equals 15 residues. V lost 6 bases and J lost 4, with 18 bases in between. The CDR3: CASRANRVRFTEAFF. The CDR3 nucleotides read TGTGCCAGCAGGGCTAACAGGGTTCGCTTCACTGAAGCTTTCTTT.

V gene TRBV7-9 combines with J gene TRBJ1-1; possible D gene TRBD1, 6 bases. The germline CDR1 and CDR2 sequences are SEHNR and FQNEAQ (reference sequence). The CDR3 has 15 amino acids. V shed 5 bases and J shed 3 bases, with 16 bases lying between them. The CDR3 region is CASSVHRDRDTEAFF. For the CDR3, the DNA is TGTGCCAGCAGCGTCCACAGGGATCGGGACACTGAAGCTTTCTTT.

The gene calls are TRBV3-1 (or the pseudogene TRBV3-2) and TRBJ1-6; TRBD1 is a possible D gene (6 bases). The V end lost 5 bases, the J end lost 5 bases, and 10 bases lay between the germline ends. From germline, CDR1 is LGHDT and CDR2 YNNKEL (reference sequence). This CDR3 has 14 amino acids. The CDR3 DNA reads TGTGCCAGCAGCTTGAACAGGGATAATTCACCCCTCCACTTT. As protein: CASSLNRDNSPLHF.

This rearrangement joins TRBV7-2 to TRBJ1-2; 11 nucleotides match TRBD1. Trimming at V came to 1 base and at J to 5 bases, leaving 3 bases not matched to a gene. CDR3 length equals 15 residues. Germline values: CDR1 SGHTA, CDR2 FQGNSA. The CDR3 loop is CASSLVGQGAYGYTF. DNA of the CDR3: TGTGCCAGCAGCTTAGTAGGACAGGGGGCTTATGGCTACACCTTC.

The gene calls are TRBV27 and TRBJ2-7; 7 nucleotides agree with TRBD1. V lost 6 bases to trimming and J lost 0 bases; unmatched junction nucleotides: 2. Per germline, CDR1 MNHEY and CDR2 SMNVEV (reference sequence). This CDR3 is built from 13 residues. CDR3 DNA sequence: TGTGCCAGCAGAGGGGGCAGCTCCTACGAGCAGTACTTC. Translation gives CASRGGSSYEQYF.

The rearrangement joins TRBV5-4 to TRBJ2-7, with 9 bases aligning to TRBD1. This CDR3 comprises 14 residues. CDR1 and CDR2 (germline): SGHNT, YYREEE (reference sequence). The junction had 4 bases not matched to a gene; V was cut back by 4 bases and J by 2 bases. CDR3 nucleotides: TGTGCCAGCAGCGGAAACAGGGGGCCCTACGAGCAGTACTTC. This encodes CASSGNRGPYEQYF.

This sequence joins TRBV23-1 and TRBJ1-1; 7 bases align to TRBD1. TRBV23-1 is assigned to the ORF class and has an uncertain function. The CDR3 contains 13 residues. V shed 7 bases, J shed 1 base, and the junction held 3 bases outside the gene matches. CDR3 in amino acids: CASTNRGNTEAFF. The CDR3 DNA follows: TGCGCCAGCACAAACAGGGGGAACACTGAAGCTTTCTTT.

In nucleotides, the CDR3 is TGTGCCAGTAGTGCGAGTCAGAACACTGAAGCTTTCTTT. Amino acid sequence: CASSASQNTEAFF. The chain has TRBV19 and TRBJ1-1; D gene ambiguous. CDR1 is LNHDA and CDR2 is SQIVND in the germline V gene (reference sequence). Trimming stripped 5 bases from V and 1 base from J, with 8 bases between. This CDR3 has 13 amino acids.

The V gene is TRBV5-1, the J gene TRBJ1-2, with D hard to call. The germline V and J ends were trimmed by 0 bases and 4 bases, with 13 bases remaining between them. Germline V gene lookup returns CDR1 SGHRS and CDR2 YFSETQ. This CDR3 has 15 amino acids. CDR3 region: CASSLAGGSFYGYTF. The CDR3 region has the DNA TGCGCCAGCAGCTTGGCCGGAGGCAGCTTCTATGGCTACACCTTC.